The sequence of this TCR beta chain was determined in a study of cytomegalovirus exposure and HLA in healthy donors. Study-level information: Within an early data release were approximately 85 million unique TCRs drawn from HLA-typed donors. General study points: Researchers reported from a later analysis that most CMV-associated TCR beta chains appeared HLA-restricted.

The CDR3 is 16 residues long. CDR1 SGHNT and CDR2 YENEEA come from the germline V gene. After removal of 6 bases from V and 6 bases from J, the junction contained 13 bases not matched to a gene. As to this clone: What it binds is not known.

The PCR was carried out with 60 Vbeta primers and 13 Jbeta primers. Sequenced by immunoSEQ multiplex PCR; TCRdb stores in-frame clones only, minus some. Of fewer than 200,000 clones in the sample, 60% to 80% were seen once. The TCR sequence derives from a male donor in good health and CMV-seronegative. The chain couples TRBV11-3 to TRBJ2-2; TRBD2 matches 7 bases. Sequencing was carried out using PBMCs. The CDR3 nucleotides read TGTGCCAGCAGTCCAACTGCGGGGGTCCGGGCCGGGGAGCTGTTTTTT. This translates into CASSPTAGVRAGELFF. Variable domain in full (rest from reference TRBV11-3 and TRBJ2-2): EAGVVQSPRYKIIEKKQPVAFWCNPISGHNTLYWYLQNLGQGPELLIRYENEEAVDDSQLPKDRFSAERLKGVDSTLKIQPAELGDSAVYLCASSPTAGVRAGELFFGEGSRLTVL.